This T cell receptor beta chain is drawn from a study of cytotoxic CD8 clonotypes in ibrutinib-treated CLL. The overall study: There were about 12 relapsed/refractory patients and 15 treatment-naive patients, and fewer than 18 were IGHV unmutated. Regarding the study as a whole: Contraction or stability on treatment was seen for public clonotypes, which were uncommon. Clonality measured at baseline exceeded age-matched healthy donors, tracking circulating CD8+ T-cell counts.

CDR1 and CDR2 (germline): SGHVT, SQSDAQ. Trimming removed 4 bases from V and 4 bases from J; junction bases left unmatched: 3. The CDR3 totals 16 residues. As to this clone: Its antigen remains unidentified.

Target depth was 1 in 200,000 to 1 in 1 million T cells, about 10x per clonotype. The method was immunoSEQ multiplex PCR; TCRdb's version includes in-frame clones alone and lacks a portion of them. The sample shows roughly 54,000 clones, about 57% of them seen only once. This TCR derives from a human donor with chronic lymphocytic leukemia. The sample here was PBMCs, taken after 24 months of ibrutinib treatment. V is TRBV7-4 and J is TRBJ2-4, with TRBD2 matching 14 bases. The CDR3 nucleotides read TGTGCCAGCAGCTCGGGACTAGCGGGGGCAAAAAACATTCAGTACTTC. Residues: CASSSGLAGAKNIQYF.